The present TCR beta chain was sequenced within a study of patients and donors after allogeneic stem cell transplantation. This clonotype was seen only a few times. Germline CDR1 reads SGHAT; CDR2 reads FQNNGV. This CDR3 is built from 15 residues. After removal of 6 bases from V and 10 bases from J, the junction contained 7 bases not matched to a gene. MiXCR was run by TCRdb on the RT-PCR reads, yielding one entry per CDR3 protein. The sample shows around 70,000 distinct CDR3 sequences, less than 30% of them seen only once. Sequenced input: blood, either unsorted or a sorted T cell fraction (not recorded which). The source is a human donor who was either an allogeneic HSCT recipient or a stem cell or donor lymphocyte infusion donor (not recorded which). It is not recorded whose cells these are; they may come from a transplant donor. V and J are TRBV11-2 and TRBJ2-1; 15 bases align to TRBD2. CDR3 region: CASRPPGLAGGEQFF. CDR3 coding DNA: TGTGCCAGCAGACCCCCGGGACTAGCGGGAGGCGAGCAGTTCTTC. Full variable domain (missing parts from reference TRBV11-2 and TRBJ2-1): EAGVAQSPRYKIIEKRQSVAFWCNPISGHATLYWYQQILGQGPKLLIQFQNNGVVDDSQLPKDRFSAERLKGVDSTLKIQPAKLEDSAVYLCASRPPGLAGGEQFFGPGTRLTVL.